One sample yielded the 14 T cell receptor beta chains listed below, sequenced in a study of T cells after yellow fever vaccination. MiXCR, run by TCRdb on the 5' RACE reads, gives a single entry per CDR3 protein. The sample records hundreds of thousands of distinct CDR3 sequences, around an eighth being singletons. Here the sequenced sample was PBMCs, taken on the day of the yellow fever booster vaccination. The source of these receptors is a man aged 25-45 years who received the YFV17D yellow fever vaccine.

The table lists this clonotype with a few counts. This sequence joins TRBV5-6 and TRBJ2-5, with D possibly being TRBD1 (5 bases). CDR3 length equals 14 residues. V lost 3 bases and J 5 bases, leaving 14 bases between the germline ends. CDR1 is SGHDT and CDR2 is YYEEEE in the germline V gene. Written as DNA, the CDR3 is TGTGCCAGCAGCTCGCAGGCAGGGCACGAGACCCAGTACTTC. It translates to CASSSQAGHETQYF.

This clonotype was observed many times. The J gene is TRBJ2-5, the V gene TRBV30, with 7 positions matching TRBD2. CDR1 GTSNPN and CDR2 SVGIG come from the germline V gene (reference sequence). The V and J ends lost 4 bases and 5 bases, in that order; junction bases with no gene match: 13. The CDR3 is 15 amino acids. The CDR3 reads CAWNEGRASYETQYF. Written as DNA, the CDR3 is TGTGCCTGGAACGAAGGGAGGGCCTCGTACGAGACCCAGTACTTC.

The table lists this clonotype with a few counts. The chain employs TRBV5-4 and TRBJ2-3; the match to TRBD1 covers 8 bases. Germline CDR1 is SGHNT and CDR2 is YYREEE (reference sequence). The ends lost 2 bases at V and 3 bases at J; junction bases unmatched: 5. There are 15 residues in the CDR3. The CDR3 bases are TGTGCCAGCAGCTTAGGGACAGGCCTAACAGATACGCAGTATTTT. Protein sequence: CASSLGTGLTDTQYF.

The rearrangement links TRBV6-1 to TRBJ2-3, with D possibly TRBD1 on 6 matching bases. Trimming shortened V by 6 bases and J by 2 bases, and 12 bases separated the two germline ends. Germline loops: CDR1 MNHNS, CDR2 SASEGT. The CDR3 has 14 amino acids. Here the CDR3 reads CASRRQEDTDTQYF. The CDR3 DNA follows: TGTGCCAGCAGAAGACAGGAGGACACAGATACGCAGTATTTT.

This clonotype was counted between two and nine times. V and J are TRBV10-2 and TRBJ2-5; D is perhaps TRBD1 or TRBD2 (5 bases each). The CDR3 covers 15 residues. Trimming stripped 6 bases from V and 5 bases from J, with 19 bases between. Germline V CDR1 and CDR2: WSHSY, SAAADI. The CDR3 region is CASRTGIPAGETQYF. CDR3 bases: TGCGCCAGCAGGACCGGGATTCCTGCAGGGGAGACCCAGTACTTC.

The V and J genes are TRBV21-1 and TRBJ2-2; the table's D call, TRBD1, was not checked against the DNA. TRBV21-1 is recorded as a pseudogene. The CDR3 contains 16 residues. CDR3 sequence: CASSTRRQGDTGELFF. The CDR3 DNA sequence: TGTGCCAGCAGCACTCGACGACAGGGGGACACCGGGGAGCTGTTTTTT.

This chain uses TRBV20-1 with TRBJ2-7, with 10 bases lining up with TRBD2. The CDR3 covers 15 residues. After removal of 5 bases from V and 0 bases from J, the junction contained 7 bases not matched to a gene. CDR1 is DFQATT, CDR2 SNEGSKA, per germline (reference sequence). CDR3 in amino acids: CSASPSSGSSYEQYF. DNA of the CDR3: TGCAGTGCTTCTCCGTCTAGCGGGAGCTCCTACGAGCAGTACTTC.

This clonotype has a count of ten or more. The V and J genes are TRBV7-2 and TRBJ2-7; either TRBD1 or TRBD2 may supply D (5 bases each). In germline, CDR1 is SGHTA, CDR2 FQGNSA. The ends were cut back, 2 bases at V and 9 bases at J, with 17 bases in the middle. The CDR3 totals 14 residues. CDR3 nucleotides: TGTGCCAGCAGCTTAATGACAAACCGGGACGCGCAGTACTTC. Translating gives CASSLMTNRDAQYF.

This clonotype has just a few counts. V gene TRBV21-1 combines with J gene TRBJ2-5; TRBD2, as called in the table, went unchecked against the DNA. TRBV21-1 is recorded as a pseudogene. CDR3 size: 15 residues. DNA for the CDR3: TGTGCCAGCAGCAGAGAGAGAGGGTTGCTAGAGACCCAGTACTTC. As protein: CASSRERGLLETQYF.

In this sample, this clonotype turned up a few times. V gene TRBV7-3 combines with J gene TRBJ2-2; 8 bases are a match to TRBD2. This CDR3 contains 16 residues. Per the germline V gene, CDR1 is SGHTA and CDR2 is FQGTGA. The ends lost 5 bases at V and 4 bases at J; junction bases unmatched: 9. In DNA form, the CDR3 reads TGTGCCAGCAGCCCCGTAAACGCGGGAGGCACCGGGGAGCTGTTTTTT. Translating it yields CASSPVNAGGTGELFF.

The CDR3: CASSQDTGANNEQFF. The CDR3 DNA reads as TGTGCCAGCAGCCAAGACACGGGGGCCAACAATGAGCAGTTCTTC. This sequence joins TRBV3-1 and TRBJ2-1; perhaps D is TRBD1 or TRBD2 (6 bases each). Between the trimmed V and J ends, which lost 0 bases and 5 bases, there was a span of 11 bases. The CDR3 runs 15 residues. The germline CDR1 and CDR2 sequences are LGHDT and YNNKEL (reference sequence).

This clonotype was detected a few times. This chain joins TRBV5-1 and TRBJ2-3; 15 nucleotides agree with TRBD2. The junction had 7 bases not matched to a gene; V was cut back by 4 bases and J by 1 base. The germline V gene has CDR1 SGHRS and CDR2 YFSETQ. The CDR3 consists of 18 residues. The CDR3 loop is CASSPWTSGRGGTDTQYF. The CDR3 DNA sequence: TGCGCCAGCAGCCCCTGGACTAGCGGGAGGGGAGGCACAGATACGCAGTATTTT.

This clonotype has at least ten counts. CDR3 protein: CASSYVWKQYF. The CDR3 bases are TGTGCCAGCAGTTACGTCTGGAAGCAGTACTTC. This chain uses TRBV6-2 or TRBV6-3 with TRBJ2-7, with D unresolved. CDR1 is MNHEY, CDR2 SVGEGT, per germline. V shed 2 bases and J shed 8 bases, with 7 bases lying between them. The CDR3 is 11 residues long.

The J gene is TRBJ2-1, the V gene TRBV7-8; D perhaps matches TRBD1 (6 bases). V was cut by 8 bases and J by 8 bases, with 25 bases left in between. The CDR3 extends over 16 amino acids. CDR1 and CDR2 (germline): SGHVS, FQNEAQ. CDR3: CASCQYETQGWYEQFF. CDR3 coding DNA: TGTGCCAGCTGTCAGTACGAGACGCAGGGGTGGTATGAGCAGTTCTTC.